This T cell receptor beta chain emerged from a study of cytomegalovirus exposure and HLA in healthy donors. Study background: Samples from HLA-typed donors yielded about 85 million unique TCRs in an early data release. Overall study results and limits: A later analysis revealed that TCR association rates differed between HLA loci, peaking at DRB1 and bottoming out at HLA-C. A later analysis found that most CMV-associated TCR beta chains appeared HLA-restricted.

Primers: 60 Vbeta forward and 13 Jbeta reverse. Profiled with immunoSEQ multiplex PCR; TCRdb holds only in-frame clones, not every one. The sample has about 150,000 clones, about four fifths seen once. At the time of sampling, donors were nominally healthy, though unrecorded immune exposures were likely. This clone turned up a few times. Antigen unknown. The sequence was obtained from a man in his late teens or twenties in good health and CMV-seronegative. Sequenced material: PBMCs.

CDR3 nucleotides: TGTGCCAGCAGTGAATATTATTTAGGAGGGGGCGAAAACACTGAAGCTTTCTTT. It yields the protein CASSEYYLGGGENTEAFF. The chain uses TRBV25-1 and TRBJ1-1, with 7 bases that match TRBD1. This CDR3 is built from 18 residues. Germline loops: CDR1 MGHDK, CDR2 SYGVNS. V lost 0 bases to trimming and J lost 2 bases; unmatched junction nucleotides: 12.